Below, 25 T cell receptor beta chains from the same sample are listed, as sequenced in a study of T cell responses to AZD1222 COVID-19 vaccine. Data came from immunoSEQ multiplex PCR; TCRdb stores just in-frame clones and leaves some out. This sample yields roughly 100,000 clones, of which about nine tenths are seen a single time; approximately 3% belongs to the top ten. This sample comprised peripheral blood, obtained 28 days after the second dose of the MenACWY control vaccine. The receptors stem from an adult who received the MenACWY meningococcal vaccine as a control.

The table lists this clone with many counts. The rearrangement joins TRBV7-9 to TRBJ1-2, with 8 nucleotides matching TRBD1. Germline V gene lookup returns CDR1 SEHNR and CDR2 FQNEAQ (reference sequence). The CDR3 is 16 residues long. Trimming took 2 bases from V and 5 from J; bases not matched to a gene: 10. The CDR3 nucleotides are TGTGCCAGCAGCTTAAACAGGGGGGAGTCAAGGTATGGCTACACCTTC. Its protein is CASSLNRGESRYGYTF.

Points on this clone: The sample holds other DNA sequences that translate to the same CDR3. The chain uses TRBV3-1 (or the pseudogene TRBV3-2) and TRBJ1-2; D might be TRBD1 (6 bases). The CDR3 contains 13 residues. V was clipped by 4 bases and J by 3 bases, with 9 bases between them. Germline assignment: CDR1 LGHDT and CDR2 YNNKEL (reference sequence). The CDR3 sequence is CASSRGQHYGYTF. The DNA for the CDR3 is TGTGCCAGCAGCCGCGGACAGCACTATGGCTACACCTTC.

Here the CDR3 reads CASSLAQGRGGNTIYF. Written as DNA, the CDR3 is TGTGCCAGCAGCTTAGCGCAGGGACGTGGGGGAAACACCATATATTTT. J is TRBJ1-3 and V is TRBV7-2, with D possibly matching TRBD1 (5 bases). The V gene lost 0 bases and the J gene lost 4 bases, with 13 bases spanning the gap. The CDR3 has 16 amino acids. Per the germline V gene, CDR1 is SGHTA and CDR2 is FQGNSA.

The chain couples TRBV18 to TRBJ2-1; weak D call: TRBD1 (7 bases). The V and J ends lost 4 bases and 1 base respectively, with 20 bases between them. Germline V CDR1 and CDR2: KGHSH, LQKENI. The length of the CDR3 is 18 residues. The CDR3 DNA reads TGTGCCAGCTCACTAAGACTACAACAGGGGAGGTCCTACAATGAGCAGTTCTTC. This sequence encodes CASSLRLQQGRSYNEQFF.

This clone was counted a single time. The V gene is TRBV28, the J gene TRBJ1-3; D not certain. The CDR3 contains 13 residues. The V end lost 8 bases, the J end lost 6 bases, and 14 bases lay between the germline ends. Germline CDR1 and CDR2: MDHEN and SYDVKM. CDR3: CASQVPDVNTIYF. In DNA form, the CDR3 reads TGTGCCAGCCAAGTTCCCGATGTAAACACCATATATTTT.

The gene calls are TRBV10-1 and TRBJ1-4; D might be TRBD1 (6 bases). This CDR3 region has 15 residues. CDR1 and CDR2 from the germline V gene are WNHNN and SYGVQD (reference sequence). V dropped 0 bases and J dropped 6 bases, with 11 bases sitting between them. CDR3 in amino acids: CASSESGAVDEKLFF. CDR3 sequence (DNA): TGCGCCAGCAGTGAGTCGGGGGCTGTCGATGAAAAACTGTTTTTT.

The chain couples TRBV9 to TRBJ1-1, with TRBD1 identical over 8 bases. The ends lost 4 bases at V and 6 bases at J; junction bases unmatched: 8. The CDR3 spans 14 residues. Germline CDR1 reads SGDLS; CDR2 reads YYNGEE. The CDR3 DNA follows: TGTGCCAGCAGCCCGCAGGGGGCTCGGGCTGAAGCTTTCTTT. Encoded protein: CASSPQGARAEAFF.

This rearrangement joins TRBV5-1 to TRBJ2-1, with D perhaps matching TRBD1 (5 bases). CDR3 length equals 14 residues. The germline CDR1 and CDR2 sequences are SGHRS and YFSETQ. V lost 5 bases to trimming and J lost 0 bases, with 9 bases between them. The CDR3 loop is CASSLGDSYNEQFF. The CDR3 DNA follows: TGCGCCAGCAGTCTAGGGGACTCCTACAATGAGCAGTTCTTC.

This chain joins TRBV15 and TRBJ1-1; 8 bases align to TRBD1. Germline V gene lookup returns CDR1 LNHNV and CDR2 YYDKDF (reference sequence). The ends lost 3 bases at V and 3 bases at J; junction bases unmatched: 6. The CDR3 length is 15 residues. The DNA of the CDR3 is TGTGCCACCAGCAGTGACAGGGGTGGGGACACTGAAGCTTTCTTT. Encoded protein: CATSSDRGGDTEAFF.

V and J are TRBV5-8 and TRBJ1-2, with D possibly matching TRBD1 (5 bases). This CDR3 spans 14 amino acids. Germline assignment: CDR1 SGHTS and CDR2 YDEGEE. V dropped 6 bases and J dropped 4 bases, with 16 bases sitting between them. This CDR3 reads CASTLARASYGYTF. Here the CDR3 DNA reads TGTGCCAGCACCCTTGCCAGGGCGAGCTATGGCTACACCTTC.

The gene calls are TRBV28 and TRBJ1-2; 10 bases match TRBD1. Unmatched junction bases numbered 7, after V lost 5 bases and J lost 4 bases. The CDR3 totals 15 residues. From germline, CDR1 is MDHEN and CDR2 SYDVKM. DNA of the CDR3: TGTGCCAGCAGTCGCGACAGGGGGCCTCTCTATGGCTACACCTTC. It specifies CASSRDRGPLYGYTF.

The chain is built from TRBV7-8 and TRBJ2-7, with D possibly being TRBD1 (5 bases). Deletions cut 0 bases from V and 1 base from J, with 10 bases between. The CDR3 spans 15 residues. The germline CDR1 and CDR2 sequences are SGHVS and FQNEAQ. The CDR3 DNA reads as TGTGCCAGCAGCTTAGCTAACCAGGGATCCTACGAGCAGTACTTC. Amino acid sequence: CASSLANQGSYEQYF. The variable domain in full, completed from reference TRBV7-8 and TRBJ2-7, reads GAGVSQSPRYKVAKRGQDVALRCDPISGHVSLFWYQQALGQGPEFLTYFQNEAQLDKSGLPSDRFFAERPEGSVSTLKIQRTQQEDSAVYLCASSLANQGSYEQYFGPGTRLTVT.

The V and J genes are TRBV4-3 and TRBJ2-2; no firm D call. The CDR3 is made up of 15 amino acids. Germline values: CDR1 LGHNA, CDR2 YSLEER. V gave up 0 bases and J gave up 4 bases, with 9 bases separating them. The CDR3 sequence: CASSQDRRGTGELFF. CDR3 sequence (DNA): TGCGCCAGCAGCCAAGATCGGCGTGGCACCGGGGAGCTGTTTTTT.

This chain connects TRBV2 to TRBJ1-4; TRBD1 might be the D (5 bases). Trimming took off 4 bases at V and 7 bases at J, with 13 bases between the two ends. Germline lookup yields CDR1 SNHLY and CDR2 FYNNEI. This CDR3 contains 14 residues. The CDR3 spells CASSGLGGAEKLFF. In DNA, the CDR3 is TGTGCCAGCAGTGGGCTGGGAGGGGCTGAAAAACTGTTTTTT.

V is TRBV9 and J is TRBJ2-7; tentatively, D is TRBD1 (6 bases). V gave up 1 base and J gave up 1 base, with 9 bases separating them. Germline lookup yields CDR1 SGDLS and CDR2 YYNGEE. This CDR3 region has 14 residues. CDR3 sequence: CASSVRTESYEQYF. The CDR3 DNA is TGTGCCAGCAGCGTACGGACAGAATCCTACGAGCAGTACTTC.

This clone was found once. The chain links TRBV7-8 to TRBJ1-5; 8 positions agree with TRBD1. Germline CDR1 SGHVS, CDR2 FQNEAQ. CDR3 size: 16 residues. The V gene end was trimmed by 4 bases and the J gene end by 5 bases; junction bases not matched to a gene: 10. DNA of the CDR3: TGTGCCAGCAGCTCAGGGGGCGTGGGTGCGGATCAGCCCCAGCATTTT. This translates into CASSSGGVGADQPQHF. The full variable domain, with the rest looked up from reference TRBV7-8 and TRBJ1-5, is GAGVSQSPRYKVAKRGQDVALRCDPISGHVSLFWYQQALGQGPEFLTYFQNEAQLDKSGLPSDRFFAERPEGSVSTLKIQRTQQEDSAVYLCASSSGGVGADQPQHFGDGTRLSIL.

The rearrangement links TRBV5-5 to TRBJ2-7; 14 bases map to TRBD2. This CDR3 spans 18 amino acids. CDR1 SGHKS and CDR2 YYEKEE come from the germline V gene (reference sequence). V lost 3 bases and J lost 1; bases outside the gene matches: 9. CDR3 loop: CASSSRTSGGPGSYEQYF. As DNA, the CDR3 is TGTGCCAGCAGCTCACGGACTAGCGGGGGGCCTGGGTCCTACGAGCAGTACTTC. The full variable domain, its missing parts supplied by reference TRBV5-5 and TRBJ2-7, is DAGVTQSPTHLIKTRGQQVTLRCSPISGHKSVSWYQQVLGQGPQFIFQYYEKEERGRGNFPDRFSARQFPNYSSELNVNALLLGDSALYLCASSSRTSGGPGSYEQYFGPGTRLTVT.

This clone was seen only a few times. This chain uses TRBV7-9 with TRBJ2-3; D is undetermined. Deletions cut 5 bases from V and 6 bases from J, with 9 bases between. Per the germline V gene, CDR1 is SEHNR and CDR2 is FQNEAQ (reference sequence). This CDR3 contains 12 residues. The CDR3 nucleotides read TGTGCCAGCAGCCGCTCGGTGGATACGCAGTATTTT. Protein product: CASSRSVDTQYF. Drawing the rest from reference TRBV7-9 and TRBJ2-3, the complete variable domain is DTGVSQNPRHKITKRGQNVTFRCDPISEHNRLYWYRQTLGQGPEFLTYFQNEAQLEKSRLLSDRFSAERPKGSFSTLEIQRTEQGDSAMYLCASSRSVDTQYFGPGTRLTVL.

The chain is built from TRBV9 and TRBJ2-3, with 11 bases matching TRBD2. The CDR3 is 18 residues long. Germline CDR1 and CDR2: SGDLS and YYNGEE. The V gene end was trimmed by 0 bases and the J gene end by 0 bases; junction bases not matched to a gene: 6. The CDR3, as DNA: TGTGCCAGCAGCGTAGCGAGGTGGACTAGCGGGAGCACAGATACGCAGTATTTT. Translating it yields CASSVARWTSGSTDTQYF.

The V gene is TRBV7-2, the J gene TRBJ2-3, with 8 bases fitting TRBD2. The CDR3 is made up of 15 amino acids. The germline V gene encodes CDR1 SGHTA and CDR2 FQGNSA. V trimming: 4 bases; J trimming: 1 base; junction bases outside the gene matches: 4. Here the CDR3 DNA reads TGTGCCAGCAGCTCTGGACTAGCCCGCACAGATACGCAGTATTTT. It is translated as CASSSGLARTDTQYF. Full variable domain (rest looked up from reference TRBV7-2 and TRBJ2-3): GAGVSQSPSNKVTEKGKDVELRCDPISGHTALYWYRQSLGQGLEFLIYFQGNSAPDKSGLPSDRFSAERTGGSVSTLTIQRTQQEDSAVYLCASSSGLARTDTQYFGPGTRLTVL.

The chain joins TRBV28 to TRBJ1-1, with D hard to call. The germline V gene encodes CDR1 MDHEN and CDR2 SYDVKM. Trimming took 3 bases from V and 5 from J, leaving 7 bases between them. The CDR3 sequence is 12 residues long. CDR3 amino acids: CASSFGGTEAFF. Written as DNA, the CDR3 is TGTGCCAGCAGTTTCGGCGGGACTGAAGCTTTCTTT.

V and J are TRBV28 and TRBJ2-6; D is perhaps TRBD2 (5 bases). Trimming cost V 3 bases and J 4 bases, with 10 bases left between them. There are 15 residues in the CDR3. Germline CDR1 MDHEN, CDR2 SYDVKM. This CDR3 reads CASSFSGRGANVLTF. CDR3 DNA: TGTGCCAGCAGTTTTTCGGGGAGAGGGGCCAACGTCCTGACTTTC.

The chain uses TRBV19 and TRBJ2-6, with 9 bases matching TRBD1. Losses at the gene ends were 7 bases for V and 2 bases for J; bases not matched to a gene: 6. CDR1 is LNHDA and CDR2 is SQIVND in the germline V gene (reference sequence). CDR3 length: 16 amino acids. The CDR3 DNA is TGTGCCAGTACCGGGACAGGGACCACTGGGGCCAACGTCCTGACTTTC. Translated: CASTGTGTTGANVLTF.

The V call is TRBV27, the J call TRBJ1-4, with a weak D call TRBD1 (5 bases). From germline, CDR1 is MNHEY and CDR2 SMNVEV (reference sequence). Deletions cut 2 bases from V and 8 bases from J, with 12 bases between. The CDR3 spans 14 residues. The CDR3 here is CASSLGQGREKLFF. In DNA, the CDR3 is TGTGCCAGCAGTTTAGGTCAGGGTCGGGAAAAACTGTTTTTT.

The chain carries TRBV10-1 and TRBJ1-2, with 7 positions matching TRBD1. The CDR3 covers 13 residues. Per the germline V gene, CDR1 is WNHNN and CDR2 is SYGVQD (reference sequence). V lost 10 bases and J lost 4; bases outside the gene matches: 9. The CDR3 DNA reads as TGCGCCATACCAAGGGGACAGAGCTATGGCTACACCTTC. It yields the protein CAIPRGQSYGYTF.